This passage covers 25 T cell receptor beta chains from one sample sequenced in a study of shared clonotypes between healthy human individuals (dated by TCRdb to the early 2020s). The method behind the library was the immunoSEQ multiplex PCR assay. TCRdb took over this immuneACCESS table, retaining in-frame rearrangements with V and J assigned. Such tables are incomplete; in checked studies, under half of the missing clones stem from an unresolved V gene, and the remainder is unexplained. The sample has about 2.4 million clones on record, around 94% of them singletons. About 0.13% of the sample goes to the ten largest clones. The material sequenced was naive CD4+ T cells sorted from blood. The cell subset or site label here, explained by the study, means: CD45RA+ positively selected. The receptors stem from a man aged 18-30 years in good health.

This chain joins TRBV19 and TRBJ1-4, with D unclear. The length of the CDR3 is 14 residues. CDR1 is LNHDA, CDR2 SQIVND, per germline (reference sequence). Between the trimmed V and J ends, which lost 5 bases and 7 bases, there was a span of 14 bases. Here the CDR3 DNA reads TGTGCCAGTAGTGTTCAAGGAGGTGGTGAAAAACTGTTTTTT. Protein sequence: CASSVQGGGEKLFF. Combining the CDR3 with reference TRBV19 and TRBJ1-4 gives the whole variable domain DGGITQSPKYLFRKEGQNVTLSCEQNLNHDAMYWYRQDPGQGLRLIYYSQIVNDFQKGDIAEGYSVSREKKESFPLTVTSAQKNPTAFYLCASSVQGGGEKLFFGSGTQLSVL.

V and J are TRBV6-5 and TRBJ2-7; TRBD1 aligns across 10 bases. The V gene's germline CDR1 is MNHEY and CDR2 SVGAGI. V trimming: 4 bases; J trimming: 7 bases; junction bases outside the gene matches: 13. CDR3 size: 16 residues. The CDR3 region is CASSFSTGTGAGEQYF. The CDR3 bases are TGTGCCAGCAGTTTCTCTACCGGGACAGGGGCTGGTGAGCAGTACTTC.

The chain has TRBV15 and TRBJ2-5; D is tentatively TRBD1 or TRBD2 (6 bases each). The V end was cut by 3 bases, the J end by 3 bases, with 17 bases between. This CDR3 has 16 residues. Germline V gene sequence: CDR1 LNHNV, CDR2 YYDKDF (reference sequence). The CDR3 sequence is CATSSAEGGYKETQYF. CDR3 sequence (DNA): TGTGCCACCAGCAGTGCGGAAGGGGGGTACAAAGAGACCCAGTACTTC.

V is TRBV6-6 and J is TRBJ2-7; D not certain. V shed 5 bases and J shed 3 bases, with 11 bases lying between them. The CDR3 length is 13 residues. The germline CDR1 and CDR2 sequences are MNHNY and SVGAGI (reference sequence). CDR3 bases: TGTGCCAGCAGTCAGAGTAGTCTCTACGAGCAGTACTTC. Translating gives CASSQSSLYEQYF.

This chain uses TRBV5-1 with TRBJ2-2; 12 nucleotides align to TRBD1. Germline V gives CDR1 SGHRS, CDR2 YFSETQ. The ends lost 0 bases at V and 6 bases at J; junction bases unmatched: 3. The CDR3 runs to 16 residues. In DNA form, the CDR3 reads TGCGCCAGCAGCTTGGAGGGACAGGGGGCATCCGGGGAGCTGTTTTTT. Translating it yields CASSLEGQGASGELFF.

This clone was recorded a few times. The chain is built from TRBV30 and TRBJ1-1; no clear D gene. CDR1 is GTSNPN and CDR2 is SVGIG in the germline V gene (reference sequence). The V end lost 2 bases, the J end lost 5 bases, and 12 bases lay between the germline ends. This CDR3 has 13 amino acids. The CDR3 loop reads CAWSSSKYTEAFF. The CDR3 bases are TGTGCCTGGAGTTCCTCGAAGTATACTGAAGCTTTCTTT.

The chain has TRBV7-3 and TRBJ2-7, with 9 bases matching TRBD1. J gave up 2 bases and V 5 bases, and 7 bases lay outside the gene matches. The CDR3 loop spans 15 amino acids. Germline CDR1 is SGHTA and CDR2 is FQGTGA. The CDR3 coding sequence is TGTGCCAGCAGCCTACAGGGGGCAGGAGCCTACGAGCAGTACTTC. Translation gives CASSLQGAGAYEQYF.

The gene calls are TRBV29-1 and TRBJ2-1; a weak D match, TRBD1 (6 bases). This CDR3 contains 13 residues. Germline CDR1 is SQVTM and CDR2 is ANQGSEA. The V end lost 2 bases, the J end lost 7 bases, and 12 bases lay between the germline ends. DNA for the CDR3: TGCAGCGTTGAAACAGGGAGTTGGAATGAGCAGTTCTTC. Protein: CSVETGSWNEQFF.

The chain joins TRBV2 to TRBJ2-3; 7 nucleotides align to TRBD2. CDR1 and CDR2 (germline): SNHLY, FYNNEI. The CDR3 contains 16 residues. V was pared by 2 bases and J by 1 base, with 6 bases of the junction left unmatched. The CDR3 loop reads CASSERETSGTDTQYF. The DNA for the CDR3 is TGTGCCAGCAGTGAACGGGAAACTAGCGGCACAGATACGCAGTATTTT.

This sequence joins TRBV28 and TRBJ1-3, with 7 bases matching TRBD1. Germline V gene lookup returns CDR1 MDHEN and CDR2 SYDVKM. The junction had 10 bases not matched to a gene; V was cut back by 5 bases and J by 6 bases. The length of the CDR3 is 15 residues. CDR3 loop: CASSPGQAVLNTIYF. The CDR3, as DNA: TGTGCCAGCAGTCCTGGACAGGCAGTGCTAAACACCATATATTTT.

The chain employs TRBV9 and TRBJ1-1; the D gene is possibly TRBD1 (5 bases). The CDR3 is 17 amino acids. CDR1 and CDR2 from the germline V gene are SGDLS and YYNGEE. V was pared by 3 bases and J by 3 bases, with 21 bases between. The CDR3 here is CASSGSLRGDPYTEAFF. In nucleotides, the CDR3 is TGTGCCAGCAGCGGATCCCTCCGGGGGGATCCTTACACTGAAGCTTTCTTT. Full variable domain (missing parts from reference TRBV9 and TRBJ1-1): DSGVTQTPKHLITATGQRVTLRCSPRSGDLSVYWYQQSLDQGLQFLIQYYNGEERAKGNILERFSAQQFPDLHSELNLSSLELGDSALYFCASSGSLRGDPYTEAFFGQGTRLTVV.

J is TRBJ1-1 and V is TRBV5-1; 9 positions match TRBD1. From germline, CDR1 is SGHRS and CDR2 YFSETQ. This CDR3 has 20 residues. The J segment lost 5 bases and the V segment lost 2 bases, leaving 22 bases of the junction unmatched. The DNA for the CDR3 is TGCGCCAGCAGCTTCAGCCCCCTCGGCCCCGGGACAGGGTGGGAGACTGAAGCTTTCTTT. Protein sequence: CASSFSPLGPGTGWETEAFF.

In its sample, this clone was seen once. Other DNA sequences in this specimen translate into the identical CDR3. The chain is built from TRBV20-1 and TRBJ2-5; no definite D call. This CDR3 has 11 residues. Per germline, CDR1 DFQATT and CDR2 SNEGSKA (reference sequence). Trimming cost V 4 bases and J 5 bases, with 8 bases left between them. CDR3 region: CSAIGQETQYF. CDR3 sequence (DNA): TGCAGTGCTATAGGTCAGGAGACCCAGTACTTC.

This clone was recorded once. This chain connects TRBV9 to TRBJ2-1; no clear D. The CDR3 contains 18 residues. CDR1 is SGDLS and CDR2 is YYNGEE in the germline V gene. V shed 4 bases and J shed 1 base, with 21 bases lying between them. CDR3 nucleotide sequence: TGTGCCAGCAGCCTTCAACTGGACCCCGATAGATCCTACAATGAGCAGTTCTTC. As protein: CASSLQLDPDRSYNEQFF.

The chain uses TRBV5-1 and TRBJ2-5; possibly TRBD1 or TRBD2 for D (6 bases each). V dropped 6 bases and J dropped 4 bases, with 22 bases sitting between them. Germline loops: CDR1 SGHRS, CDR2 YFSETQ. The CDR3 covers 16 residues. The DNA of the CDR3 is TGCGCCAGCATCCACAAACTAGGGTCGGGGGCAGAGACCCAGTACTTC. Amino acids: CASIHKLGSGAETQYF.

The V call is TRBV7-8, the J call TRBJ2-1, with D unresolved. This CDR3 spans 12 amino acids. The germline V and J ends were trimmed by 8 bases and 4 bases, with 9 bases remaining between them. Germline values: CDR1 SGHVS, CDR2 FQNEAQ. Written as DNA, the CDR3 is TGTGCCAGCGCCGCCGAATACAATGAGCAGTTCTTC. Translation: CASAAEYNEQFF.

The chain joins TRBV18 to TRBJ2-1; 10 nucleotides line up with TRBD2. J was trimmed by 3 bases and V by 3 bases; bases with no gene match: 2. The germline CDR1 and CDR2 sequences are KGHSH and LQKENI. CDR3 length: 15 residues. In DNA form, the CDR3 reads TGTGCCAGCTCACCTCAGCGGGAGGGCTACAATGAGCAGTTCTTC. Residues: CASSPQREGYNEQFF.

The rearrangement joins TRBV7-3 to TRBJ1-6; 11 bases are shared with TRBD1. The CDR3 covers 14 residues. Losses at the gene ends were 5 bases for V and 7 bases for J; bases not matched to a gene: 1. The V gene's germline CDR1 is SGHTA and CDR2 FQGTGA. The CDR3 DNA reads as TGTGCCAGCAGCCGGACAGGGGGCAATTCACCCCTCCACTTT. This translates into CASSRTGGNSPLHF.

The CDR3 DNA sequence: TGTGCCAGCAGTTTACCCATCCTAGGGGACACTGAAGCTTTCTTT. Residues: CASSLPILGDTEAFF. This chain joins TRBV27 and TRBJ1-1, with D possibly matching TRBD1 (5 bases). CDR1 is MNHEY, CDR2 SMNVEV, per germline (reference sequence). Trimming took off 2 bases at V and 3 bases at J, with 13 bases between the two ends. CDR3 size: 15 residues.

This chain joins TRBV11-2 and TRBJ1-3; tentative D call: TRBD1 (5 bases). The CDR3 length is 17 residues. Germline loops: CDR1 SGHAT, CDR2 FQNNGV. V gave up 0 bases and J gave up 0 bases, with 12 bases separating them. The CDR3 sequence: CASSLDYVGASGNTIYF. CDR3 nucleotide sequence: TGTGCCAGCAGCTTAGATTATGTCGGGGCCTCTGGAAACACCATATATTTT.

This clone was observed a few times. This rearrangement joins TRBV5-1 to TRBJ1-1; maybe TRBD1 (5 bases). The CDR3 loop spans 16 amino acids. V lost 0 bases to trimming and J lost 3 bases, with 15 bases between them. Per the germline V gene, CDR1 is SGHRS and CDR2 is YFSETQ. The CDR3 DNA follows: TGCGCCAGCAGCTTGGGGAGGGGTGGAGGGGACACTGAAGCTTTCTTT. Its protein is CASSLGRGGGDTEAFF. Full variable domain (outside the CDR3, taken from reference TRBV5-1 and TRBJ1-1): KAGVTQTPRYLIKTRGQQVTLSCSPISGHRSVSWYQQTPGQGLQFLFEYFSETQRNKGNFPGRFSGRQFSNSRSEMNVSTLELGDSALYLCASSLGRGGGDTEAFFGQGTRLTVV.

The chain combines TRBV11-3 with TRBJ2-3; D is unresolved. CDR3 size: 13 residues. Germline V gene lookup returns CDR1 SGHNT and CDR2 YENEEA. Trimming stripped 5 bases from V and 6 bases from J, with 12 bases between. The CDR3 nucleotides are TGTGCCAGCAGCCACGGAACCAAGGATACGCAGTATTTT. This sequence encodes CASSHGTKDTQYF.

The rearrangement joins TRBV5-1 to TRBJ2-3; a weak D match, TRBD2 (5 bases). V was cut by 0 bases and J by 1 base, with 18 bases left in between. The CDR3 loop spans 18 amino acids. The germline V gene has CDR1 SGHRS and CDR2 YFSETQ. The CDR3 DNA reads TGCGCCAGCAGCTTGGGGAAAACGTCCGGGGTTGGCACAGATACGCAGTATTTT. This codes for CASSLGKTSGVGTDTQYF. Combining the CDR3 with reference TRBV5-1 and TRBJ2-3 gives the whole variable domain KAGVTQTPRYLIKTRGQQVTLSCSPISGHRSVSWYQQTPGQGLQFLFEYFSETQRNKGNFPGRFSGRQFSNSRSEMNVSTLELGDSALYLCASSLGKTSGVGTDTQYFGPGTRLTVL.

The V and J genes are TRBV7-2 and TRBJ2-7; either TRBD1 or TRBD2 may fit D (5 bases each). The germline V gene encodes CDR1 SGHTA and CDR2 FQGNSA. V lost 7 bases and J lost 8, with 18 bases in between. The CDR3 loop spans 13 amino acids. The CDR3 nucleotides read TGTGCCAGCAACCCAGGGCAGCACGGGAAGCAGTACTTC. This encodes CASNPGQHGKQYF.

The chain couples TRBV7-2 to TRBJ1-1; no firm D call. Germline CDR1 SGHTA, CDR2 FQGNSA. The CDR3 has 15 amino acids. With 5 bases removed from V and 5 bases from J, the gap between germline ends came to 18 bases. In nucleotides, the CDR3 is TGTGCCAGCAGCCCTAAGTCCCGGGGTTGGACTGAAGCTTTCTTT. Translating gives CASSPKSRGWTEAFF. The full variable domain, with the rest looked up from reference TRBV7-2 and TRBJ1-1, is GAGVSQSPSNKVTEKGKDVELRCDPISGHTALYWYRQSLGQGLEFLIYFQGNSAPDKSGLPSDRFSAERTGGSVSTLTIQRTQQEDSAVYLCASSPKSRGWTEAFFGQGTRLTVV.